These T cell receptor beta chains were read from a single sample in a study of shared clonotypes between healthy human individuals. Generated by immunoSEQ multiplex PCR, the TCRdb table keeps only in-frame clones and is missing some. This sample yields fewer than 1.8 million clones, of which roughly 98.5% are seen a single time; under 0.45% belongs to the top ten. Sample: naive CD4+ T cells sorted from blood. All receptors derive from a man under 40 in good health. The CDR3 runs from the conserved cysteine through the conserved F or W. D genes are given only for firm matches. A row's size may be missing; if present it is once, few, many or a size class.

j_call clone_size d_call v_call cdr3_aa cdr3_nt
TRBJ1-5 . TRBD1 TRBV7-9 CASSREDREVNQPQHF TGTGCCAGCAGCCGGGAGGACAGGGAAGTTAATCAGCCCCAGCATTTT
TRBJ2-7 . . TRBV5-4 CATSIGTRQYF TGTGCCACCTCAATAGGGACGCGGCAGTACTTC
TRBJ2-7 . . TRBV14 CASSISGRVSYEQYF TGTGCCAGCAGCATTAGTGGCCGGGTATCCTACGAGCAGTACTTC
TRBJ1-2 . . TRBV23-1 CASSQSHRVRGGNYGYTF TGCGCCAGCAGTCAATCCCACCGCGTTCGGGGAGGTAACTATGGCTACACCTTC
TRBJ2-7 . . TRBV5-5 CASTMSSVPGGEQYF TGTGCCAGCACTATGAGTAGTGTTCCGGGTGGGGAGCAGTACTTC
TRBJ2-5 . . TRBV2 CASSEDRVQETQYF TGTGCCAGCAGTGAAGACAGGGTCCAAGAGACCCAGTACTTC
TRBJ2-5 . . TRBV5-6 CASSFRGMQGTQYF TGTGCCAGCAGCTTCCGGGGCATGCAAGGGACCCAGTACTTC
TRBJ2-7 . . TRBV18 CASSRDTVGGQYF TGTGCCAGCTCACGGGACACCGTGGGCGGGCAGTACTTC
TRBJ1-2 once TRBD1 TRBV19 CASSIGTGNRLTGYTF TGTGCCAGTAGTATAGGGACAGGGAACCGCCTGACTGGCTACACCTTC
TRBJ1-4 . . TRBV5-1 CASSLESATNEKLFF TGCGCCAGCAGCTTGGAGAGTGCAACTAATGAAAAACTGTTTTTT
TRBJ2-3 . . TRBV5-6 CASSSGPIRRDTQYF TGTGCCAGCAGCTCAGGGCCCATCCGGCGGGATACGCAGTATTTT
TRBJ1-2 . . TRBV7-8 CASSLAHRFYGYTF TGTGCCAGCAGCTTAGCACACAGGTTTTATGGCTACACCTTC
TRBJ2-4 . TRBD1 TRBV9 CASSVGGTGGTKNIQYF TGTGCCAGCAGCGTGGGCGGGACAGGGGGAACCAAAAACATTCAGTACTTC
TRBJ2-1 . TRBD1 TRBV4-1 CASSRPEGANNEQFF TGCGCCAGCAGCCGACCAGAGGGGGCAAATAATGAGCAGTTCTTC
TRBJ2-1 . TRBD2 TRBV5-1 CASSSLAASGNEQFF TGCGCCAGCAGCTCTCTAGCGGCTTCCGGCAATGAGCAGTTCTTC
TRBJ2-7 . TRBD2 TRBV11-2 CASSLVAGVVYEQYF TGTGCCAGCAGCTTGGTAGCGGGAGTGGTGTACGAGCAGTACTTC
TRBJ2-1 . TRBD2 TRBV11-3 CASSPLAGSGHEQFF TGTGCCAGCAGCCCTCTAGCGGGATCCGGACATGAGCAGTTCTTC
TRBJ2-5 . . TRBV6-6 CASRDTRLGKETQYF TGTGCCAGCAGGGACACCCGCCTGGGGAAAGAGACCCAGTACTTC
TRBJ2-3 . TRBD2 TRBV4-1 CASSQDPSGRTDTQYF TGCGCCAGCAGCCAAGATCCTAGCGGAAGAACAGATACGCAGTATTTT
TRBJ2-6 . TRBD1 TRBV5-1 CASSNGQGLSGANVLTF TGCGCCAGCAGTAACGGACAGGGACTCTCTGGGGCCAACGTCCTGACTTTC
TRBJ2-1 . TRBD1 TRBV5-1 CASSYGDRGVNEQFF TGCGCCAGCAGCTACGGGGACAGAGGAGTTAATGAGCAGTTCTTC
TRBJ1-5 . . TRBV6-6 CASSPRVQPQHF TGTGCCAGCAGCCCGAGAGTTCAGCCCCAGCATTTT
TRBJ2-3 . TRBD1 TRBV2 CASRGTGGTDTQYF TGTGCCAGCAGGGGGACAGGGGGTACAGATACGCAGTATTTT
TRBJ2-2 . . TRBV5-1 CASSADRTGELFF TGCGCCAGCAGCGCTGACAGAACCGGGGAGCTGTTTTTT
TRBJ2-1 . . TRBV7-9 CASSPTTSEQFF TGTGCCAGCAGCCCTACTACGAGTGAGCAGTTCTTC
TRBJ2-5 . TRBD2 TRBV9 CASSIEAGVFETQYF TGTGCCAGCAGCATTGAAGCGGGAGTCTTCGAGACCCAGTACTTC
TRBJ2-7 . TRBD2 TRBV28 CASSPFSGRGYEQYF TGTGCCAGCAGTCCTTTTAGCGGGAGAGGCTACGAGCAGTACTTC
TRBJ1-1 . . TRBV21-1 CASSNNRGGRMNTEAFF TGTGCCAGCAGCAATAATCGAGGTGGAAGGATGAACACTGAAGCTTTCTTT
TRBJ2-7 . . TRBV11-2 CASSLDSGDTYEQYF TGTGCCAGCAGCTTAGATAGTGGGGATACCTACGAGCAGTACTTC
TRBJ2-7 . TRBD1 TRBV7-2 CASSPSGTASYEQYF TGTGCCAGCAGCCCATCCGGGACAGCTTCCTACGAGCAGTACTTC
TRBJ2-4 . . TRBV7-2 CASSLITGTNIQYF TGTGCCAGCAGCTTAATTACGGGCACAAACATTCAGTACTTC
TRBJ2-5 once TRBD1 TRBV6-1 CASKGQPQETQYF TGTGCCAGCAAGGGACAGCCTCAAGAGACCCAGTACTTC
TRBJ1-3 . . TRBV28 CASSPSGNTIYF TGTGCCAGCAGCCCCTCTGGAAACACCATATATTTT
TRBJ2-1 . TRBD2 TRBV6-1 CASSEVTSGRLHEQFF TGTGCCAGCAGTGAAGTTACTAGCGGGAGATTACATGAGCAGTTCTTC
TRBJ2-7 . . TRBV21-1 CASSPGMGAYEQYF TGTGCCAGCAGCCCCGGAATGGGGGCCTACGAGCAGTACTTC
TRBJ2-1 . . TRBV5-1 CASSGAIQGEQFF TGCGCCAGCAGCGGGGCGATCCAGGGTGAGCAGTTCTTC
TRBJ2-1 . . TRBV5-1 CASSLAGGGGLGEQFF TGCGCCAGCAGCTTGGCCGGGGGAGGTGGACTTGGTGAGCAGTTCTTC
TRBJ1-3 . . TRBV27 CATFSAPENTIYF TGTGCCACCTTCTCAGCCCCGGAAAACACCATATATTTT
TRBJ2-7 once . TRBV29-1 CSAAGTSNYEQYF TGCAGCGCCGCCGGGACTTCCAACTACGAGCAGTACTTC
TRBJ2-5 . TRBD2 TRBV7-9 CASSLAFRGGSFLETQYF TGTGCCAGCAGCTTAGCCTTCCGGGGCGGGAGCTTCCTGGAGACCCAGTACTTC
TRBJ1-3 once . TRBV5-1 CASSLDRNLNTIYF TGCGCCAGCAGCTTGGATCGGAATCTAAACACCATATATTTT
TRBJ1-5 . . TRBV10-3 CAISDVPGPNQPQHF TGTGCCATCAGTGACGTACCCGGGCCCAATCAGCCCCAGCATTTT
TRBJ2-1 . . TRBV9 CASSVGGPSSYNEQFF TGTGCCAGCAGCGTAGGAGGCCCGAGCTCCTACAATGAGCAGTTCTTC
TRBJ1-5 . . TRBV4-1 CASSRSRDTYQPQHF TGCGCCAGCAGTCGTTCACGGGACACCTATCAGCCCCAGCATTTT
TRBJ1-1 . . TRBV6-5 CASSSEKTGEAFF TGTGCCAGCAGTTCCGAAAAGACAGGTGAAGCTTTCTTT
TRBJ2-1 . . TRBV27 CASTFAPTPYNEQFF TGTGCCAGCACCTTTGCCCCCACCCCGTACAATGAGCAGTTCTTC
TRBJ1-5 . . TRBV20-1 CSAQINQPQHF TGCAGTGCTCAGATCAATCAGCCCCAGCATTTT
TRBJ2-7 . . TRBV28 CASTAPRDGSYEQYF TGTGCCAGCACCGCCCCTCGGGATGGCTCCTACGAGCAGTACTTC
TRBJ1-2 . TRBD1 TRBV5-4 CASSLRARGTANYGYTF TGTGCCAGCAGCTTGAGGGCCAGGGGGACCGCAAACTATGGCTACACCTTC
TRBJ1-5 . . TRBV7-2 CASSRTGFNQPQHF TGTGCCAGCAGCCGGACGGGGTTCAATCAGCCCCAGCATTTT
TRBJ1-2 . . TRBV25-1 CASSEYKTPYGYTF TGTGCCAGCAGTGAATATAAGACGCCCTATGGCTACACCTTC